Shown below are 22 T cell receptor beta chains from a single sample sequenced in a study of blood T cells in healthy people across ages. The authors ran a second PCR of about 6 to 11 cycles using a sample-barcoded 5' primer and a J-beta primer mix. TCRdb called the 5' RACE reads again in MiXCR, with one record for every CDR3 protein. The table lists some 1.6 million distinct CDR3 sequences, about 35% of them singletons. The sample consisted of blood. The receptors derive from a woman in her twenties or thirties in good health.

This clonotype was counted between two and nine times. The J gene is TRBJ1-5, the V gene TRBV7-9; D is ambiguous. This CDR3 spans 13 amino acids. V lost 5 bases and J 7 bases, leaving 12 bases between the germline ends. The V gene's germline CDR1 is SEHNR and CDR2 FQNEAQ (reference sequence). CDR3 nucleotides: TGTGCCAGCAGCGCCGAAGGACGGCAGCCCCAGCATTTT. Encoded protein: CASSAEGRQPQHF.

This chain uses TRBV14 with TRBJ2-7, with D tentatively TRBD1 (6 bases). CDR1 is SGHDN and CDR2 is FVKESK in the germline V gene. The CDR3 extends over 16 amino acids. Trimming left V 5 bases short and J 4 bases short, with 21 bases between. Here the CDR3 reads CASSYSRSWGLYEQYF. The CDR3 DNA follows: TGTGCCAGCAGCTATTCACGAAGCTGGGGGCTTTACGAGCAGTACTTC. Drawing the rest from reference TRBV14 and TRBJ2-7, the complete variable domain is EAGVTQFPSHSVIEKGQTVTLRCDPISGHDNLYWYRRVMGKEIKFLLHFVKESKQDESGMPNNRFLAERTGGTYSTLKVQPAELEDSGVYFCASSYSRSWGLYEQYFGPGTRLTVT.

This rearrangement joins TRBV28 to TRBJ1-2; TRBD1 aligns across 8 bases. Germline CDR1 MDHEN, CDR2 SYDVKM. The J segment lost 4 bases and the V segment lost 5 bases, leaving 12 bases of the junction unmatched. The CDR3 length is 16 residues. CDR3 amino acids: CASSNTGQGEGYGYTF. For the CDR3, the DNA is TGTGCCAGCAGTAACACCGGACAGGGTGAGGGCTATGGCTACACCTTC.

This rearrangement joins TRBV7-3 to TRBJ2-2; no clear D. The CDR3 length is 16 residues. Trimming took 1 base from V and 7 from J, leaving 16 bases between them. The germline V gene encodes CDR1 SGHTA and CDR2 FQGTGA. The CDR3 coding sequence is TGTGCCAGCAGCTTAATGTTAGGAGACTCGTACGGGGAGCTGTTTTTT. Translating gives CASSLMLGDSYGELFF.

This clonotype was recorded a few times. V gene TRBV4-1 combines with J gene TRBJ2-3; D is possibly TRBD1 (5 bases). V lost 1 base and J 9 bases, leaving 11 bases between the germline ends. Germline V lookup: CDR1 MGHRA, CDR2 YSYEKL. CDR3 size: 13 residues. In DNA, the CDR3 is TGCGCCAGCAGCCAAGTAAGTGGACACACGCAGTATTTT. Its translation: CASSQVSGHTQYF.

The rearrangement joins TRBV24-1 to TRBJ1-2; D gene unclear. This CDR3 contains 13 residues. V shed 4 bases and J shed 6 bases, with 11 bases lying between them. Germline CDR1 reads KGHDR; CDR2 reads SFDVKD. The CDR3 bases are TGTGCCACCAGTGACCCTCGGACTGATGGCTACACCTTC. The encoded protein is CATSDPRTDGYTF.

The V call is TRBV12-3 or TRBV12-4, the J call TRBJ2-3; unclear D gene. The CDR3 loop spans 12 amino acids. Trimming left V 3 bases short and J 11 bases short, with 12 bases between. The CDR3 DNA reads as TGTGCCAGCAGTTTGACCACAGATGTGCAGTATTTT. Protein sequence: CASSLTTDVQYF.

This clonotype was seen a few times. V gene TRBV7-2 combines with J gene TRBJ2-5; 7 bases align to TRBD2. Germline values: CDR1 SGHTA, CDR2 FQGNSA. The CDR3 totals 16 residues. J was trimmed by 5 bases and V by 3 bases; bases with no gene match: 12. The CDR3 loop reads CASSLGERTSIETQYF. CDR3 in DNA: TGTGCCAGCAGCTTGGGGGAACGGACTAGTATTGAGACCCAGTACTTC.

V gene TRBV29-1 combines with J gene TRBJ1-6, with 9 bases fitting TRBD1. The CDR3 totals 13 residues. J gave up 7 bases and V 4 bases, and 2 bases lay outside the gene matches. Germline assignment: CDR1 SQVTM and CDR2 ANQGSEA. The CDR3 region has the DNA TGCAGCGTTGCGACAGGGGGAAATTCACCCCTCCACTTT. It codes for CSVATGGNSPLHF.

This clonotype was seen only a few times. The V call is TRBV2, the J call TRBJ2-3; perhaps TRBD1 as D (5 bases). CDR3 length equals 14 residues. Trimming removed 7 bases from V and 0 bases from J, with 11 bases in between. Germline-derived CDR1 and CDR2 are SNHLY and FYNNEI. Here the CDR3 reads CASKRTTSTDTQYF. The CDR3 coding sequence is TGTGCCAGCAAAAGGACAACTAGCACAGATACGCAGTATTTT. The whole variable domain, remainder taken from reference TRBV2 and TRBJ2-3, is EPEVTQTPSHQVTQMGQEVILRCVPISNHLYFYWYRQILGQKVEFLVSFYNNEISEKSEIFDDQFSVERPDGSNFTLKIRSTKLEDSAMYFCASKRTTSTDTQYFGPGTRLTVL.

The chain has TRBV19 and TRBJ2-1; 8 bases map to TRBD2. Trimming removed 0 bases from V and 8 bases from J; junction bases left unmatched: 15. In germline, CDR1 is LNHDA, CDR2 SQIVND (reference sequence). The CDR3 loop spans 18 amino acids. The CDR3 DNA sequence: TGTGCCAGTAGTATAGATCTATTGCCGGGGGGGCCCCGTGATGAGCAGTTCTTC. It encodes CASSIDLLPGGPRDEQFF.

This clonotype was seen a handful of times. The chain is built from TRBV7-9 and TRBJ2-3; D is ambiguous. This CDR3 region has 12 residues. The V end lost 7 bases, the J end lost 4 bases, and 9 bases lay between the germline ends. Per the germline V gene, CDR1 is SEHNR and CDR2 is FQNEAQ (reference sequence). CDR3 sequence reads: CASTHAPDTQYF. In nucleotides, the CDR3 is TGTGCCAGCACCCATGCCCCAGATACGCAGTATTTT.

Ten or more counts support this clonotype. The chain links TRBV6-4 to TRBJ2-1; D ambiguous. CDR3 length: 12 residues. The V end lost 7 bases, the J end lost 9 bases, and 13 bases lay between the germline ends. Germline CDR1 and CDR2: MRHNA and SNTAGT. The CDR3 sequence is CASTSTKGEQFF. The CDR3, as DNA: TGTGCCAGCACATCAACTAAGGGTGAGCAGTTCTTC.

The rearrangement uses TRBV5-1 and TRBJ2-3; no definite D call. Germline V gene data show CDR1 as SGHRS and CDR2 as YFSETQ. CDR3 length: 13 amino acids. V lost 0 bases and J 5 bases, leaving 7 bases between the germline ends. CDR3 nucleotides: TGCGCCAGCAGCTTGGAGCTAGGAGATACGCAGTATTTT. Amino acid sequence: CASSLELGDTQYF.

The chain recombines TRBV6-1 with TRBJ2-4; weak D call: TRBD2 (5 bases). Germline V gene data show CDR1 as MNHNS and CDR2 as SASEGT. The V end was cut by 1 base, the J end by 8 bases, with 6 bases between. The CDR3 is made up of 12 amino acids. CDR3 sequence (DNA): TGTGCCAGCAGTGAAGTCGGGGACATTCAGTACTTC. Its protein product is CASSEVGDIQYF.

This clonotype was detected many times. The chain couples TRBV20-1 to TRBJ2-5; 11 nucleotides align to TRBD1. V shed 7 bases, J shed 4 bases, and the junction held 8 bases outside the gene matches. CDR3 length equals 14 residues. The germline V gene has CDR1 DFQATT and CDR2 SNEGSKA (reference sequence). This chain's CDR3 is CSVSDRGLGETQYF. The CDR3 DNA reads TGCAGTGTCTCGGACAGGGGGCTGGGAGAGACCCAGTACTTC.

As to this clonotype: With a much larger clone just one base away, this may be a read error. The chain uses TRBV7-9 and TRBJ1-2; tentatively, D is TRBD1 (5 bases). Trimming stripped 5 bases from V and 1 base from J, with 17 bases between. The CDR3 length is 16 residues. Germline assignment: CDR1 SEHNR and CDR2 FQNEAQ (reference sequence). Here the CDR3 reads CASSRTLVRDNYGYTF. In DNA, the CDR3 is TGTGCCAGCAGCCGCACGTTGGTCAGGGATAACTATGGCTACACCTTC.

This clonotype was counted between two and nine times. The chain couples TRBV15 to TRBJ2-5, with a tentative D call TRBD2 (6 bases). Between the trimmed V and J ends, which lost 2 bases and 2 bases, there was a span of 15 bases. This CDR3 is 16 amino acids long. CDR1 is LNHNV and CDR2 is YYDKDF in the germline V gene (reference sequence). CDR3 sequence (DNA): TGTGCCACCAGCAGATCCACCCGACTAGAACAAGAGACCCAGTACTTC. Translation gives CATSRSTRLEQETQYF.

This clonotype was detected only a few times. The chain couples TRBV6-4 to TRBJ1-2, with 9 positions matching TRBD1. The CDR3 is 15 amino acids. Trimming removed 5 bases from V and 0 bases from J; junction bases left unmatched: 4. Germline CDR1 and CDR2: MRHNA and SNTAGT. CDR3 in DNA: TGTGCCAGCAGTCGGACAGGGGACTCTAACTATGGCTACACCTTC. Translation gives CASSRTGDSNYGYTF.

Worth noting for this clonotype: At one end the junction does not follow the germline gene, possibly because of a read error. V and J are TRBV27 and TRBJ2-5, with 9 positions matching TRBD2. CDR3 length: 16 residues. Germline-derived CDR1 and CDR2 are MNHEY and SMNVEV (reference sequence). The CDR3 region is CANSSGLAQTQETQYF. CDR3 DNA sequence: TGTGCCAACAGTTCAGGACTAGCGCAGACCCAAGAGACCCAGTACTTC.

This chain uses TRBV20-1 with TRBJ2-3, with D perhaps matching TRBD1 (5 bases). V was clipped by 5 bases and J by 3 bases, with 18 bases between them. This CDR3 contains 15 residues. CDR1 is DFQATT, CDR2 SNEGSKA, per germline (reference sequence). This chain's CDR3 is CSAQWSGPGTDTQYF. The CDR3 DNA reads as TGCAGTGCTCAGTGGTCAGGGCCCGGGACAGATACGCAGTATTTT.

The rearrangement joins TRBV5-1 to TRBJ2-7; a weak D match, TRBD1 (5 bases). The germline V gene has CDR1 SGHRS and CDR2 YFSETQ. The V end lost 0 bases, the J end lost 3 bases, and 13 bases lay between the germline ends. This CDR3 is 15 amino acids long. The CDR3 protein is CASSLGGSSNYEQYF. The CDR3 nucleotides are TGCGCCAGCAGCTTGGGGGGCTCCAGTAACTACGAGCAGTACTTC.